This T cell receptor beta chain was captured in a study of blood T cell repertoires in COVID-19. Across the study: Sites across the United States, Italy and Spain contributed samples from acute and convalescent COVID-19. In each case, the material was cDNA or gDNA derived from T cells, B-cell-depleted T cells, or PBMCs.

Clinical histories supplied by participants themselves formed the basis of cohort assignment. As processed by the authors: Quantification of nucleated cells was approximated via reference gene primer amplification. Generated by immunoSEQ multiplex PCR, the TCRdb table keeps only in-frame clones and is missing some. V and J calls plus clone size are reproduced from that table; the DNA served to infer D and trimming. The repertoire holds approximately 210,000 clones, with around 80% as singletons. Sequencing was performed on PBMCs or T cells enriched from blood (not recorded which). The receptor was derived from a woman between 45 and 60 years old with acute COVID-19.

The DNA for the CDR3 is TGTGCCAGCAGCTTAAGTCCAGGGGGACCCTACAATGAGCAGTTCTTC. This sequence encodes CASSLSPGGPYNEQFF. The chain uses TRBV7-3 and TRBJ2-1; TRBD1 agrees at 7 bases. The ends lost 1 base at V and 2 bases at J; junction bases unmatched: 5. The CDR3 consists of 16 residues. The germline gives CDR1 SGHTA, CDR2 FQGTGA.